The 14 T cell receptor beta chains reported below all come from one sample, sequenced in a study of graft-versus-host responses after intestinal transplantation. Profiled with immunoSEQ multiplex PCR; TCRdb holds only in-frame clones, not every one. The sample carries 35,000 to 45,000 clones, 90% to 95% recorded once. The antigens for these receptors are not known. This specimen consisted of unstimulated CD8+ T cells sorted from spleen or lymph node cells, obtained before transplant. The receptors originated from a human donor who was the organ donor for an intestinal transplant.

The chain is built from TRBV27 and TRBJ1-1, with D tentatively TRBD1 (5 bases). Trimming cost V 3 bases and J 1 base, with 18 bases left between them. The CDR3 length is 17 residues. Per germline, CDR1 MNHEY and CDR2 SMNVEV (reference sequence). The CDR3 nucleotides are TGTGCCAGCAGTTTGGAGGCCAGGGAGGACAAGAACACTGAAGCTTTCTTT. Translation gives CASSLEAREDKNTEAFF.

Here the CDR3 reads CASSFEQGGTDTQYF. Here the CDR3 DNA reads TGCGCCAGCAGCTTCGAACAGGGCGGCACAGATACGCAGTATTTT. V usage is TRBV5-1 and J usage is TRBJ2-3; D possibly corresponds to TRBD1 (6 bases). Germline V gene sequence: CDR1 SGHRS, CDR2 YFSETQ. Trimming pared 2 bases from V and 1 base from J, leaving 11 bases between. The CDR3 is 15 residues long.

This chain links TRBV7-2 with TRBJ2-2, with D maybe TRBD2 (6 bases). V dropped 5 bases and J dropped 0 bases, with 16 bases sitting between them. CDR3 length: 17 residues. CDR1 SGHTA and CDR2 FQGNSA come from the germline V gene. CDR3 DNA: TGTGCCAGCAGCCCCCTCGAGCTAGCGACGAACACCGGGGAGCTGTTTTTT. It codes for CASSPLELATNTGELFF.

The chain links TRBV2 to TRBJ2-3; maybe TRBD2 (7 bases). The CDR3 has 15 amino acids. CDR1 SNHLY and CDR2 FYNNEI come from the germline V gene. The ends were cut back, 6 bases at V and 2 bases at J, with 15 bases in the middle. The CDR3 spells CASRGAAGPTDTQYF. The CDR3 bases are TGTGCCAGCAGGGGGGCAGCGGGGCCCACAGATACGCAGTATTTT.

J is TRBJ1-2 and V is TRBV7-8; no firm D call. Germline CDR1 is SGHVS and CDR2 is FQNEAQ. This CDR3 spans 16 amino acids. The V gene lost 5 bases and the J gene lost 4 bases, with 20 bases spanning the gap. The CDR3 region is CASSPSVTESSYGYTF. The CDR3 DNA follows: TGTGCCAGCAGCCCTAGTGTGACGGAAAGTTCCTATGGCTACACCTTC. Complete variable domain (other parts from reference TRBV7-8 and TRBJ1-2): GAGVSQSPRYKVAKRGQDVALRCDPISGHVSLFWYQQALGQGPEFLTYFQNEAQLDKSGLPSDRFFAERPEGSVSTLKIQRTQQEDSAVYLCASSPSVTESSYGYTFGSGTRLTVV.

This chain connects TRBV4-3 to TRBJ2-2; D perhaps matches TRBD2 (5 bases). This CDR3 is 16 amino acids long. The V and J ends lost 0 bases and 4 bases respectively, with 12 bases between them. Germline V CDR1 and CDR2: LGHNA, YSLEER. DNA of the CDR3: TGCGCCAGCAGCCAAGATGGGGTCGGAGGCACCGGGGAGCTGTTTTTT. Its protein product is CASSQDGVGGTGELFF.

V is TRBV4-1 and J is TRBJ2-3, with 12 bases that match TRBD2. Germline-derived CDR1 and CDR2 are MGHRA and YSYEKL. The CDR3 is 16 residues long. The J segment lost 4 bases and the V segment lost 0 bases, leaving 2 bases of the junction unmatched. The CDR3 DNA is TGCGCCAGCAGCCAAGAGCCTAGCGGGGGGGCAGATACGCAGTATTTT. Protein: CASSQEPSGGADTQYF.

This sequence joins TRBV9 and TRBJ2-7; 7 bases agree with TRBD1. The V segment lost 4 bases and the J segment 0 bases; nucleotides outside the gene matches: 7. The germline gives CDR1 SGDLS, CDR2 YYNGEE. CDR3 size: 15 residues. DNA of the CDR3: TGTGCCAGCAGCCCCCGGGACAGCTACTCCTACGAGCAGTACTTC. Amino acid sequence: CASSPRDSYSYEQYF.

The DNA of the CDR3 is TGCGCCAGCAGCCCGACAGCGAGCACAGATACGCAGTATTTT. Protein sequence: CASSPTASTDTQYF. This chain joins TRBV4-1 and TRBJ2-3; weak D call: TRBD1 (5 bases). V was pared by 4 bases and J by 0 bases, with 8 bases between. There are 14 residues in the CDR3. The germline V gene encodes CDR1 MGHRA and CDR2 YSYEKL.

This clone was picked up one time. This chain uses TRBV2 with TRBJ1-5; no reliable D call. Trimming stripped 7 bases from V and 4 bases from J, with 11 bases between. Germline V gene sequence: CDR1 SNHLY, CDR2 FYNNEI. This CDR3 has 13 amino acids. CDR3 protein: CASTEIGNQPQHF. The CDR3 DNA reads TGTGCCAGCACGGAAATTGGGAATCAGCCCCAGCATTTT.

This chain links TRBV6-5 with TRBJ2-7, with a possible D match to TRBD2 (7 bases). Germline values: CDR1 MNHEY, CDR2 SVGAGI. Trimming shortened V by 2 bases and J by 2 bases, and 13 bases separated the two germline ends. The CDR3 has 15 amino acids. The CDR3 loop is CASSYAGAKPYEQYF. The CDR3 DNA is TGTGCCAGCAGTTACGCGGGGGCAAAGCCCTACGAGCAGTACTTC.

The chain links TRBV6-5 to TRBJ1-1; no clear D gene. Germline lookup yields CDR1 MNHEY and CDR2 SVGAGI. V lost 4 bases and J 0 bases, leaving 12 bases between the germline ends. The CDR3 totals 15 residues. CDR3 DNA: TGTGCCAGCAGTTCAGTGGCAGGCATGAACACTGAAGCTTTCTTT. It translates to CASSSVAGMNTEAFF.

The chain is built from TRBV4-3 and TRBJ1-4; TRBD1 matches at 9 bases. Trimming cost V 4 bases and J 4 bases; bases outside gene matches: 4. The CDR3 has 15 amino acids. Germline lookup yields CDR1 LGHNA and CDR2 YSLEER. This chain's CDR3 is CASSPGTGLNEKLFF. The CDR3 nucleotides are TGCGCCAGCAGCCCTGGGACAGGGCTTAATGAAAAACTGTTTTTT.

The V call is TRBV27, the J call TRBJ1-1, with TRBD1 matching over 9 bases. The ends lost 11 bases at V and 0 bases at J; junction bases unmatched: 10. Germline CDR1 and CDR2: MNHEY and SMNVEV (reference sequence). CDR3 size: 15 residues. Here the CDR3 DNA reads TGTGCCGCTAGCCGGGACAGGGCTTTGAACACTGAAGCTTTCTTT. The encoded protein is CAASRDRALNTEAFF.